A single sample gave rise to the 13 T cell receptor beta chains below, sequenced in a study of blood T cell repertoires in COVID-19. Sequencing was performed with immunoSEQ multiplex PCR; in TCRdb, only in-frame clones are kept and a portion is missing. The data hold roughly 110,000 clones, with around nine tenths observed a single time. The sample consisted of peripheral blood. Receptor source: a woman in her twenties or thirties with acute or convalescent COVID-19.

The rearrangement joins TRBV18 to TRBJ2-2; 9 bases align to TRBD1. The CDR3 has 14 residues. CDR1 and CDR2 (germline): KGHSH, LQKENI. The trim removed 6 bases at V and 7 bases at J, leaving 6 bases unmatched. The CDR3 loop reads CASSRTGENGELFF. For the CDR3, the DNA is TGTGCCAGCTCCAGGACAGGGGAGAACGGGGAGCTGTTTTTT.

The chain recombines TRBV18 with TRBJ1-5; 10 positions agree with TRBD1. This CDR3 comprises 16 residues. With V trimmed by 6 bases and J by 3 bases, 8 bases remained unmatched. Germline CDR1 is KGHSH and CDR2 is LQKENI. CDR3: CASSPGTGVVNQPQHF. CDR3 sequence (DNA): TGTGCCAGCTCTCCCGGGACAGGGGTCGTCAATCAGCCCCAGCATTTT.

V is TRBV6-2 or TRBV6-3 and J is TRBJ2-2; perhaps TRBD2 as D (5 bases). This CDR3 has 14 residues. Germline lookup yields CDR1 MNHEY and CDR2 SVGEGT. Deletions cut 2 bases from V and 4 bases from J, with 8 bases between. The CDR3 sequence: CASSYEGFTGELFF. The CDR3 DNA reads TGTGCCAGCAGTTACGAGGGTTTCACCGGGGAGCTGTTTTTT.

This chain joins TRBV7-2 and TRBJ2-7; maybe TRBD1 (5 bases). Per germline, CDR1 SGHTA and CDR2 FQGNSA. The ends were cut back, 3 bases at V and 0 bases at J, with 9 bases in the middle. CDR3 length: 14 residues. The CDR3 here is CASSLGLSSYEQYF. The CDR3 bases are TGTGCCAGCAGCTTGGGGCTAAGCTCCTACGAGCAGTACTTC.

The chain has TRBV7-2 and TRBJ1-4, with 7 bases matching TRBD1. This CDR3 is built from 15 residues. In germline, CDR1 is SGHTA, CDR2 FQGNSA. J lost 5 bases, V lost 6 bases, and 9 bases had no gene match. CDR3 sequence: CASRKEGQTNEKLFF. The CDR3 coding sequence is TGTGCCAGCAGGAAGGAGGGACAGACCAATGAAAAACTGTTTTTT. The whole variable domain, filled in from reference TRBV7-2 and TRBJ1-4, reads GAGVSQSPSNKVTEKGKDVELRCDPISGHTALYWYRQSLGQGLEFLIYFQGNSAPDKSGLPSDRFSAERTGGSVSTLTIQRTQQEDSAVYLCASRKEGQTNEKLFFGSGTQLSVL.

The chain joins TRBV30 to TRBJ1-1; TRBD1 matches at 11 bases. The length of the CDR3 is 13 residues. In germline, CDR1 is GTSNPN, CDR2 SVGIG (reference sequence). After removal of 2 bases from V and 11 bases from J, the junction contained 7 bases not matched to a gene. CDR3 sequence reads: CAWSQKDRGPAFF. The CDR3 bases are TGTGCCTGGAGTCAAAAGGACAGGGGGCCTGCTTTCTTT.

This rearrangement joins TRBV9 to TRBJ2-1; 7 nucleotides match TRBD1. The CDR3 covers 14 residues. The J segment lost 3 bases and the V segment lost 3 bases, leaving 3 bases of the junction unmatched. Germline assignment: CDR1 SGDLS and CDR2 YYNGEE. The CDR3 region has the DNA TGTGCCAGCAGCGCGACAGGGAGCTACAATGAGCAGTTCTTC. It encodes CASSATGSYNEQFF.

This clone was counted once. The chain couples TRBV28 to TRBJ1-2, with 8 bases aligning to TRBD1. Germline CDR1 MDHEN, CDR2 SYDVKM. The CDR3 length is 13 residues. Unmatched junction bases numbered 3, after V lost 4 bases and J lost 5 bases. As DNA, the CDR3 is TGTGCCAGCAGTTCAGGGGGCCTATATGGCTACACCTTC. Amino acids: CASSSGGLYGYTF.

This clone appeared a single time. CDR3 in amino acids: CASSEITSGGAIDTQYF. The CDR3 DNA reads as TGTGCCAGCAGTGAGATAACTAGCGGGGGGGCAATAGATACGCAGTATTTT. The V call is TRBV6-1, the J call TRBJ2-3; 13 nucleotides match TRBD2. This CDR3 is built from 17 residues. Germline values: CDR1 MNHNS, CDR2 SASEGT. V lost 3 bases, J lost 5 bases, and 8 bases stayed unmatched.

The J gene is TRBJ1-4, the V gene TRBV28; TRBD1 aligns across 9 bases. Looked up from germline, CDR1 is MDHEN and CDR2 is SYDVKM. This CDR3 has 14 amino acids. Trimming removed 5 bases from V and 4 bases from J; junction bases left unmatched: 2. The CDR3 nucleotides read TGTGCCAGCAGTCGGGGACAGGGTAATGAAAAACTGTTTTTT. Residues: CASSRGQGNEKLFF.

The V call is TRBV11-2, the J call TRBJ1-1; D unresolved. CDR1 and CDR2 from the germline V gene are SGHAT and FQNNGV. With 0 bases removed from V and 0 bases from J, the gap between germline ends came to 5 bases. CDR3 length equals 14 residues. CDR3 sequence reads: CASSLDGMNTEAFF. DNA for the CDR3: TGTGCCAGCAGCTTAGACGGGATGAACACTGAAGCTTTCTTT.

This clone was picked up one time. The J gene is TRBJ2-7, the V gene TRBV4-1; weak D call: TRBD1 (5 bases). The CDR3 has 14 residues. Germline CDR1 is MGHRA and CDR2 is YSYEKL. V was trimmed by 0 bases and J by 3 bases, leaving 9 bases between them. As DNA, the CDR3 is TGCGCCAGCAGCCAAGAAAGGGGAAACTACGAGCAGTACTTC. Residues: CASSQERGNYEQYF.

This clone was detected only once. This chain joins TRBV19 and TRBJ2-3, with D maybe TRBD2 (5 bases). In germline, CDR1 is LNHDA, CDR2 SQIVND (reference sequence). The CDR3 runs 15 residues. The germline V and J ends were trimmed by 6 bases and 2 bases, with 15 bases remaining between them. CDR3 amino acids: CASSILRGSTDTQYF. CDR3 DNA sequence: TGTGCCAGTAGCATCCTACGGGGATCCACAGATACGCAGTATTTT.